Following are 23 T cell receptor beta chains from one sample sequenced in a study of T cell repertoires in cytomegalovirus infection. TCRdb re-called the reads with MiXCR, one entry per CDR3 protein. This table holds about 350,000 distinct CDR3 sequences, around a third found once. These receptors' targets are unknown. The sequenced sample was cultured PBMCs, obtained from culture after CMV antigen stimulation. Receptors originate from a human donor in good health (CMV status not recorded). Some clones in this sample may be carry-over from other donors' samples.

This clonotype was found a few times. The chain joins TRBV6-5 to TRBJ2-5, with 13 bases that match TRBD2. CDR1 and CDR2 (germline): MNHEY, SVGAGI. J was trimmed by 5 bases and V by 0 bases; bases with no gene match: 9. The CDR3 covers 18 residues. The chain's CDR3 is CASSYSPLAGGPEETQYF. The CDR3 DNA follows: TGTGCCAGCAGTTACTCCCCACTAGCGGGAGGGCCTGAGGAGACCCAGTACTTC.

This clonotype was detected many times. V usage is TRBV5-1 and J usage is TRBJ1-2; D possibly corresponds to TRBD1 (5 bases). The CDR3 is 15 residues long. Germline CDR1 and CDR2: SGHRS and YFSETQ. Trimming pared 1 base from V and 4 bases from J, leaving 14 bases between. The CDR3 DNA sequence: TGCGCCAGCAGCTTGTGGGGGGAGGAAACCTATGGCTACACCTTC. Amino acids: CASSLWGEETYGYTF.

V usage is TRBV28 and J usage is TRBJ1-2, with D maybe TRBD1 (6 bases). Germline CDR1 is MDHEN and CDR2 is SYDVKM. The CDR3 sequence is 13 residues long. The V end lost 8 bases, the J end lost 6 bases, and 16 bases lay between the germline ends. CDR3 DNA: TGTGCCAGCGGGCGAACAGGGCCACATGGCTACACCTTC. Amino acids: CASGRTGPHGYTF.

This chain links TRBV30 with TRBJ1-5, with D possibly being TRBD1 (6 bases). Germline V gene lookup returns CDR1 GTSNPN and CDR2 SVGIG (reference sequence). This CDR3 is built from 13 residues. With 3 bases removed from V and 4 bases from J, the gap between germline ends came to 10 bases. The CDR3 spells CAWSGGRNQPQHF. CDR3 in DNA: TGTGCCTGGAGCGGGGGCAGGAATCAGCCCCAGCATTTT.

This clonotype was counted between two and nine times. This chain connects TRBV7-9 to TRBJ2-7, with 8 nucleotides matching TRBD2. Germline lookup yields CDR1 SEHNR and CDR2 FQNEAQ (reference sequence). V dropped 5 bases and J dropped 3; count of bases not matched to a gene: 12. The CDR3 has 16 residues. As DNA, the CDR3 is TGTGCCAGCAGCCCGCGGGACGGGAGGGCCAACTACGAGCAGTACTTC. Translated: CASSPRDGRANYEQYF.

The chain has TRBV7-2 and TRBJ1-4, with 9 bases matching TRBD1. CDR3 length: 18 amino acids. Germline V gene lookup returns CDR1 SGHTA and CDR2 FQGNSA. Trimming at V came to 0 bases and at J to 2 bases, leaving 7 bases not matched to a gene. The CDR3 is CASSLAVTGGYTNEKLFF. The CDR3 nucleotides read TGTGCCAGCAGCTTAGCGGTAACAGGGGGCTATACTAATGAAAAACTGTTTTTT. The whole variable domain, remainder taken from reference TRBV7-2 and TRBJ1-4, is GAGVSQSPSNKVTEKGKDVELRCDPISGHTALYWYRQSLGQGLEFLIYFQGNSAPDKSGLPSDRFSAERTGGSVSTLTIQRTQQEDSAVYLCASSLAVTGGYTNEKLFFGSGTQLSVL.

The chain carries TRBV7-3 and TRBJ2-5; TRBD1 aligns across 7 bases. There are 15 residues in the CDR3. The V and J ends lost 5 bases and 1 base, in that order; junction bases with no gene match: 7. The germline CDR1 and CDR2 sequences are SGHTA and FQGTGA. The CDR3, as DNA: TGTGCCAGCAGCCTCCGGACAGGAATCCAAGAGACCCAGTACTTC. Translation gives CASSLRTGIQETQYF.

The chain links TRBV14 to TRBJ1-2, with D hard to call. The CDR3 has 13 amino acids. Looked up from germline, CDR1 is SGHDN and CDR2 is FVKESK. V was pared by 5 bases and J by 8 bases, with 15 bases between. The CDR3 region is CASSTKVGVGYTF. DNA of the CDR3: TGTGCCAGCAGCACCAAGGTGGGAGTGGGCTACACCTTC. The full variable domain, its missing parts supplied by reference TRBV14 and TRBJ1-2, is EAGVTQFPSHSVIEKGQTVTLRCDPISGHDNLYWYRRVMGKEIKFLLHFVKESKQDESGMPNNRFLAERTGGTYSTLKVQPAELEDSGVYFCASSTKVGVGYTFGSGTRLTVV.

The gene calls are TRBV7-2 and TRBJ1-2; no reliable D call. The CDR3 totals 13 residues. Between the trimmed V and J ends, which lost 5 bases and 4 bases, there was a span of 11 bases. Germline-derived CDR1 and CDR2 are SGHTA and FQGNSA. The DNA of the CDR3 is TGTGCCAGCAGCCTGACTGACTCCTATGGCTACACCTTC. It encodes CASSLTDSYGYTF.

This clonotype came up many times. The CDR3 region has the DNA TGTGCCAGCAGCTCCCGGACAGGACTCACAGATACGCAGTATTTT. Its protein product is CASSSRTGLTDTQYF. The J gene is TRBJ2-3, the V gene TRBV7-2, with TRBD1 matching 7 bases. The V gene end was trimmed by 4 bases and the J gene end by 2 bases; junction bases not matched to a gene: 6. Germline V gives CDR1 SGHTA, CDR2 FQGNSA. The CDR3 has 15 amino acids.

V usage is TRBV10-3 and J usage is TRBJ1-1; 8 bases line up with TRBD1. CDR1 is ENHRY, CDR2 SYGVKD, per germline. This CDR3 spans 14 amino acids. The V segment lost 6 bases and the J segment 2 bases; nucleotides outside the gene matches: 5. CDR3 residues: CAIRQGARNTEAFF. The CDR3 region has the DNA TGTGCCATCAGGCAGGGGGCGCGTAACACTGAAGCTTTCTTT.

This sequence joins TRBV19 and TRBJ2-1; 7 nucleotides agree with TRBD2. The germline V gene has CDR1 LNHDA and CDR2 SQIVND (reference sequence). CDR3 size: 16 residues. V lost 4 bases and J lost 10; bases outside the gene matches: 16. The CDR3 sequence is CASSTPGEDLAGEQFF. The CDR3 DNA follows: TGTGCCAGTAGTACCCCTGGCGAGGATTTAGCGGGCGAGCAGTTCTTC. The full variable domain, completed using reference TRBV19 and TRBJ2-1, is DGGITQSPKYLFRKEGQNVTLSCEQNLNHDAMYWYRQDPGQGLRLIYYSQIVNDFQKGDIAEGYSVSREKKESFPLTVTSAQKNPTAFYLCASSTPGEDLAGEQFFGPGTRLTVL.

J is TRBJ2-2 and V is TRBV6-1; TRBD2 is a possible D gene (6 bases). V was cut by 0 bases and J by 1 base, with 9 bases left in between. This CDR3 has 16 amino acids. Germline V lookup: CDR1 MNHNS, CDR2 SASEGT. The CDR3 loop is CASSEAWRENTGELFF. The CDR3, as DNA: TGTGCCAGCAGTGAAGCTTGGCGGGAGAACACCGGGGAGCTGTTTTTT.

The CDR3 protein is CASSYSPARGNQPQHF. The CDR3 DNA follows: TGTGCCAGCAGTTACTCGCCAGCCAGGGGCAATCAGCCCCAGCATTTT. The chain employs TRBV6-2 or TRBV6-3 and TRBJ1-5; D possibly corresponds to TRBD1 (5 bases). V shed 0 bases and J shed 2 bases, with 11 bases lying between them. Germline CDR1 MNHEY, CDR2 SVGEGT. The CDR3 covers 16 residues.

The rearrangement links TRBV20-1 to TRBJ2-3; D is uncertain. Trimming took 2 bases from V and 7 from J, leaving 13 bases between them. The CDR3 totals 13 residues. Germline loops: CDR1 DFQATT, CDR2 SNEGSKA (reference sequence). CDR3 nucleotides: TGCAGTGCTAGAAGTCCTCGGCTAAATACGCAGTATTTT. It is translated as CSARSPRLNTQYF.

This clonotype was recorded a few times. CDR3 region: CSASATANTEAFF. In DNA form, the CDR3 reads TGCAGTGCTAGCGCCACAGCGAACACTGAAGCTTTCTTT. The chain joins TRBV20-1 to TRBJ1-1; D remains unclear. Trimming removed 3 bases from V and 1 base from J, with 9 bases in between. This CDR3 contains 13 residues. The germline V gene encodes CDR1 DFQATT and CDR2 SNEGSKA (reference sequence).

This chain connects TRBV6-5 to TRBJ2-2; 8 nucleotides line up with TRBD1. J gave up 2 bases and V 6 bases, and 11 bases lay outside the gene matches. CDR3 size: 17 residues. The V gene's germline CDR1 is MNHEY and CDR2 SVGAGI. The CDR3 sequence: CASSQQGGLGNTGELFF. CDR3 bases: TGTGCCAGCAGCCAACAGGGGGGCTTGGGCAACACCGGGGAGCTGTTTTTT.

At least ten counts were recorded for this clonotype. This chain links TRBV7-2 with TRBJ2-7; 7 positions agree with TRBD1. Germline CDR1 SGHTA, CDR2 FQGNSA. This CDR3 is 14 amino acids long. V lost 6 bases, J lost 1 base, and 6 bases stayed unmatched. CDR3 sequence (DNA): TGTGCCAGCAGACGTGGGACAGATTCCTACGAGCAGTACTTC. This gives the protein CASRRGTDSYEQYF.

The chain recombines TRBV19 with TRBJ2-7; 7 bases align to TRBD2. Germline CDR1 and CDR2: LNHDA and SQIVND (reference sequence). The CDR3 is 16 amino acids. The junction had 6 bases not matched to a gene; V was cut back by 1 base and J by 0 bases. The CDR3 is CASSIASRDYSYEQYV. The CDR3 DNA is TGTGCCAGTAGTATAGCCTCGCGGGACTACTCCTACGAGCAGTACGTC.

The V call is TRBV10-2, the J call TRBJ2-1; 10 bases line up with TRBD2. This CDR3 has 14 amino acids. Germline CDR1 is WSHSY and CDR2 is SAAADI. V lost 2 bases and J lost 9; bases outside the gene matches: 4. DNA of the CDR3: TGCGCCAGCAGTGAGGTTTCTAGCGGGAGTGAGCAGTTCTTC. This translates into CASSEVSSGSEQFF.

The V and J genes are TRBV19 and TRBJ2-5, with 7 bases aligning to TRBD1. The germline CDR1 and CDR2 sequences are LNHDA and SQIVND (reference sequence). The CDR3 totals 16 residues. The V segment lost 7 bases and the J segment 3 bases; nucleotides outside the gene matches: 14. The DNA for the CDR3 is TGTGCCAGTACCCCACAGGGGACGTACCCCGAAGAGACCCAGTACTTC. Protein sequence: CASTPQGTYPEETQYF.

The CDR3 reads CASSLLNGASEAFF. CDR3 nucleotide sequence: TGTGCCAGCAGCTTATTGAATGGGGCGTCTGAAGCTTTCTTT. This chain joins TRBV7-2 and TRBJ1-1; tentative D call: TRBD1 (5 bases). The V gene's germline CDR1 is SGHTA and CDR2 FQGNSA. Trimming pared 2 bases from V and 6 bases from J, leaving 13 bases between. This CDR3 is built from 14 residues.

The V gene is TRBV24-1, the J gene TRBJ1-5, with D perhaps matching TRBD1 (5 bases). Germline loops: CDR1 KGHDR, CDR2 SFDVKD. With 4 bases removed from V and 5 bases from J, the gap between germline ends came to 11 bases. The CDR3 has 14 residues. CDR3 protein: CATSDGGSHQPQHF. DNA for the CDR3: TGTGCCACCAGTGACGGGGGATCGCATCAGCCCCAGCATTTT.